Included here is one T cell receptor beta chain sequence, with context. Germline V gene data show CDR1 as SGHTS and CDR2 as YDEGEE. V lost 7 bases, J lost 2 bases, and 13 bases lay in between. The CDR3 extends over 14 amino acids. This entry belongs to a study of shared clonotypes between healthy human individuals. Sequencing was performed with immunoSEQ multiplex PCR; in TCRdb, only in-frame clones are kept and a portion is missing. The table includes roughly 2.2 million clones, about nine tenths detected once. Specimen: naive CD4+ T cells from PBMCs. Described subset: CD45RA+ positively selected. The chain employs TRBV5-8 and TRBJ1-5, with D tentatively TRBD1 (5 bases). The sequence was collected from a man aged 18 to 29 in good health. Some clones in this sample may be carry-over from other donors' samples. CDR3 coding DNA: TGTGCCAGCGGATTAAGGGGTGGCAATCAGCCCCAGCATTTT. It codes for CASGLRGGNQPQHF.